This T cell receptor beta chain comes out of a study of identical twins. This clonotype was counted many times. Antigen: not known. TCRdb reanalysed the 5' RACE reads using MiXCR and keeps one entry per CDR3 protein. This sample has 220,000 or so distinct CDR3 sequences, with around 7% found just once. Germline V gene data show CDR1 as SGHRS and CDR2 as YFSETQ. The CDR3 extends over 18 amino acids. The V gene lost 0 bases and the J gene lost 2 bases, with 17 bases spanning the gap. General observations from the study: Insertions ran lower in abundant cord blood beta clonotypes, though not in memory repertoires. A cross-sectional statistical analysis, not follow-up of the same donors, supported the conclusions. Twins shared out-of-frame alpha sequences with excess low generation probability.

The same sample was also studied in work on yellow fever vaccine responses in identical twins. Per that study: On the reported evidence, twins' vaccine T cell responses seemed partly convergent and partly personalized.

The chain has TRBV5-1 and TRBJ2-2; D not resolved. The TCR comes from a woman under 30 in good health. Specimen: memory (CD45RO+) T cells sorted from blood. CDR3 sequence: CASSLGVRPTANTGELFF. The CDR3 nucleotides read TGCGCCAGCAGCTTGGGTGTTAGGCCCACCGCAAACACCGGGGAGCTGTTTTTT.